Detailed here is one TCR beta chain. This entry is derived from a study of blood T cell repertoires in COVID-19. Across the whole study: Sites in the United States, Italy and Spain provided acute and convalescent COVID-19 samples. Nucleic acid was either cDNA or gDNA, and it came from T cells, B-cell-depleted T cells, or PBMCs.

The CDR3 contains 12 residues. Trimming took 8 bases from V and 4 from J, leaving 12 bases between them. The germline V gene encodes CDR1 MDHEN and CDR2 SYDVKM. Per the original data handling: Estimation of nucleated cell counts was performed using reference gene primer amplification. TCRdb's copy holds only in-frame clones and misses some; the assay was immunoSEQ multiplex PCR. V, J and clone size are those of that table, while D and trimming were read from the DNA. The table includes fewer than 250,000 clones, about 85% detected once. The chain employs TRBV28 and TRBJ2-7, with D tentatively TRBD1 (5 bases). The specimen was peripheral blood. The receptor comes from a man aged 30 to 45 with active or convalescent COVID-19. The CDR3 DNA sequence: TGTGCCAGCGGGGCTCGGATTTACGAGCAGTACTTC. It yields the protein CASGARIYEQYF.